This T cell receptor beta chain comes out of a study of PD-1 blockade in classical Hodgkin lymphoma. Findings and caveats of the study: According to reports, newly diagnosed patients had lower baseline TCR diversity than healthy donors, and relapsed/refractory patients had lower baseline TCR diversity still. Complete responders' diversity at baseline resembled that of newly diagnosed patients. Significant TCR diversity gains by C4D1 occurred in CD4+ but not CD8+ cells.

The method was immunoSEQ multiplex PCR; TCRdb's version includes in-frame clones alone and lacks a portion of them. Among under 70,000 clones listed, 70% to 80% were seen once. Note on this clone: Its matching antigen is unknown.

The V gene lost 4 bases and the J gene lost 0 bases, with 13 bases spanning the gap. CDR3 length: 16 residues. Germline-derived CDR1 and CDR2 are MNHNS and SASEGT. Relapse was seen in all patients after autologous stem cell transplantation, and brentuximab vedotin exposure was variable. This sequence originates from a human donor with classical Hodgkin lymphoma. The chain links TRBV6-1 to TRBJ2-1; D is perhaps TRBD1 (5 bases). Sequencing was performed on peripheral blood mononuclear cells (PBMCs), taken before the second cycle of nivolumab. This CDR3 reads CASSALQGSSYNEQFF. For the CDR3, the DNA is TGTGCCAGCAGTGCCCTGCAGGGAAGCTCCTACAATGAGCAGTTCTTC.